A selection of T cell receptor beta chains follows, all from one sample in a study of blood T cell repertoires in COVID-19. This table comes from immunoSEQ multiplex PCR, and its TCRdb copy is limited to in-frame clones, with some not included. The sample lists about 130,000 clones, approximately 90% seen once, with 2.5% to 3.5% in the top ten. Sequenced input: peripheral blood. The source of these receptors is a man aged 55 to 70 with active or convalescent COVID-19. Both conserved end residues are part of each CDR3. Each record gives: V gene, J gene, D gene, clone size, CDR3 protein, CDR3 DNA. The D gene is left open where the match is weak. Size is stated for part of the rows, as once, few or many counts, or as a class when the clone is expanded.

TRBV5-8	TRBJ1-5	-	few	CASTPVQGTRNQPQHF	TGTGCCAGCACCCCAGTCCAGGGTACGCGCAATCAGCCCCAGCATTTT
TRBV9	TRBJ1-2	-	-	CASSVDSYGYTF	TGTGCCAGCAGCGTGGACAGCTATGGCTACACCTTC
TRBV7-3	TRBJ2-7	-	-	CASSLMPGSNEQYF	TGTGCCAGCAGCTTAATGCCAGGGTCAAACGAGCAGTACTTC
TRBV5-5	TRBJ1-2	-	once	CASSLANGGTTYGYTF	TGTGCCAGCAGCTTGGCCAACGGGGGTACCACTTATGGCTACACCTTC
TRBV7-8	TRBJ1-6	TRBD1	once	CASSPLQGGNSPLHF	TGTGCCAGCAGCCCGCTACAGGGGGGAAATTCACCCCTCCACTTT
TRBV19	TRBJ1-2	-	once	CASSLGVWGYTF	TGTGCCAGTAGTCTGGGCGTCTGGGGCTACACCTTC
TRBV18	TRBJ2-3	-	-	CASSPLVAGSDTQYF	TGTGCCAGCTCACCGCTGGTGGCAGGTTCTGATACGCAGTATTTT
TRBV5-1	TRBJ2-3	-	few	CASSLEGGFTDTQYF	TGCGCCAGCAGCTTGGAGGGCGGGTTCACAGATACGCAGTATTTT
TRBV15	TRBJ2-7	-	-	CATSRTGSYEQYF	TGTGCCACCAGCAGGACTGGGTCGTACGAGCAGTACTTC
TRBV7-3	TRBJ1-6	TRBD1	-	CASSFGDDRVRYNSPLHF	TGTGCCAGCAGCTTTGGAGATGACAGGGTTCGCTATAATTCACCCCTCCACTTT
TRBV4-2	TRBJ2-1	TRBD2	-	CASSHILQRGGEQFF	TGTGCCAGCAGCCATATCCTCCAGCGGGGGGGCGAGCAGTTCTTC
TRBV2	TRBJ1-4	TRBD1	-	CASRNRDRGLEKLFF	TGTGCCAGCAGAAATCGGGACAGGGGGCTTGAAAAACTGTTTTTT
TRBV10-3	TRBJ2-1	TRBD2	-	CAIAPGTSGGKYNEQFF	TGTGCCATTGCTCCCGGGACTAGCGGGGGGAAGTACAATGAGCAGTTCTTC
TRBV27	TRBJ2-7	TRBD1	-	CASSFKPGQRYEQYF	TGTGCCAGCAGTTTTAAACCGGGACAGCGATACGAGCAGTACTTC
TRBV19	TRBJ1-2	-	-	CASTRPGSNYGYTF	TGTGCCAGTACTCGGCCGGGGTCTAACTATGGCTACACCTTC